Sequencing of this T cell receptor (beta chain) was carried out in a study of blood T cell repertoires in COVID-19. The V gene's germline CDR1 is KGHSH and CDR2 LQKENI. The V segment lost 5 bases and the J segment 3 bases; nucleotides outside the gene matches: 1. The CDR3 consists of 14 residues. Clones were sequenced by immunoSEQ multiplex PCR, and TCRdb holds only the in-frame ones, with some missing. The sample contains roughly 220,000 clones, 80% to 90% of which appear only once. This clone was counted only a few times. This sequence was found in a man older than 75 with acute or convalescent COVID-19. This sequence joins TRBV18 and TRBJ2-1, with 10 bases identical to TRBD1. The sample consisted of peripheral blood. The CDR3 region is CASSGQGDYNEQFF. DNA of the CDR3: TGTGCCAGCTCAGGACAGGGGGACTACAATGAGCAGTTCTTC.